The 30 T cell receptor beta chains listed next were all sequenced from one sample in a study of cytomegalovirus exposure and HLA in healthy donors. The primer mix had 60 Vbeta and 13 Jbeta primers. Some clones are missing from TCRdb's copy, which holds only in-frame ones; the method was immunoSEQ multiplex PCR. The sample carries over 150,000 clones, 75% to 85% recorded once. The sequencing sample was made of PBMCs. The receptors here all came from a woman aged 50 to 65 in good health and CMV-seronegative.

The J gene is TRBJ2-1, the V gene TRBV29-1; a weak D match, TRBD2 (5 bases). V lost 7 bases and J lost 4, with 17 bases in between. The CDR3 is made up of 14 amino acids. Germline CDR1 is SQVTM and CDR2 is ANQGSEA. The CDR3 DNA sequence: TGCAGCGACGAGGGATCAGTAAGGTACAATGAGCAGTTCTTC. This encodes CSDEGSVRYNEQFF.

This chain connects TRBV7-3 to TRBJ1-1; 7 nucleotides align to TRBD1. The trim removed 2 bases at V and 1 base at J, leaving 1 base unmatched. Germline V gene data show CDR1 as SGHTA and CDR2 as FQGTGA. CDR3 length: 14 amino acids. Here the CDR3 DNA reads TGTGCCAGCAGCTTATACAGGGGGAACACTGAAGCTTTCTTT. Translated, it gives CASSLYRGNTEAFF.

This chain joins TRBV7-9 and TRBJ2-6; D call uncertain. Between the trimmed V and J ends, which lost 1 base and 2 bases, there was a span of 6 bases. CDR1 is SEHNR, CDR2 FQNEAQ, per germline (reference sequence). This CDR3 has 15 residues. The CDR3 bases are TGTGCCAGCAGCTTAGGCCAGGCTGGGGCCAACGTCCTGACTTTC. Its translation is CASSLGQAGANVLTF.

This chain connects TRBV18 to TRBJ1-6; 7 nucleotides agree with TRBD1. The germline V gene has CDR1 KGHSH and CDR2 LQKENI. V shed 3 bases, J shed 9 bases, and the junction held 8 bases outside the gene matches. There are 15 residues in the CDR3. The CDR3 DNA follows: TGTGCCAGCTCACCCGAGACAGGGATGGGTTCACCCCTCCACTTT. Translating it yields CASSPETGMGSPLHF. The variable domain in full, with the rest retrieved from reference TRBV18 and TRBJ1-6, is NAGVMQNPRHLVRRRGQEARLRCSPMKGHSHVYWYRQLPEEGLKFMVYLQKENIIDESGMPKERFSAEFPKEGPSILRIQQVVRGDSAAYFCASSPETGMGSPLHFGNGTRLTVT.

The J gene is TRBJ1-4, the V gene TRBV28; 12 bases line up with TRBD1. The CDR3 consists of 16 residues. J lost 7 bases, V lost 5 bases, and 8 bases had no gene match. Germline CDR1 and CDR2: MDHEN and SYDVKM. The CDR3 sequence: CASSPGGQGAFEKLFF. The CDR3 bases are TGTGCCAGCAGTCCGGGGGGACAGGGGGCTTTTGAAAAACTGTTTTTT.

V gene TRBV28 combines with J gene TRBJ1-1; 7 nucleotides align to TRBD1. Germline V CDR1 and CDR2: MDHEN, SYDVKM. The J segment lost 1 base and the V segment lost 7 bases, leaving 9 bases of the junction unmatched. The CDR3 consists of 15 residues. CDR3 coding DNA: TGTGCCAGCACCCCTCTACGGGACAGGAACACTGAAGCTTTCTTT. Amino acids: CASTPLRDRNTEAFF.

Only a few counts were recorded for this clone. The chain employs TRBV7-9 and TRBJ2-5; TRBD2 matches at 14 bases. V was pared by 5 bases and J by 0 bases, with 8 bases of the junction left unmatched. The CDR3 consists of 18 residues. The V gene's germline CDR1 is SEHNR and CDR2 FQNEAQ (reference sequence). The CDR3 DNA sequence: TGTGCCAGCAGCGCGAGACTAGCGGGGGGGACTTACCAAGAGACCCAGTACTTC. It codes for CASSARLAGGTYQETQYF.

In this sample, this clone turned up once. The rearrangement links TRBV27 to TRBJ2-1; 7 bases line up with TRBD1. The germline CDR1 and CDR2 sequences are MNHEY and SMNVEV (reference sequence). Unmatched junction bases numbered 8, after V lost 6 bases and J lost 6 bases. The CDR3 length is 14 residues. CDR3 amino acids: CASRGTVHANEQFF. CDR3 DNA: TGTGCCAGCAGAGGGACAGTCCATGCCAATGAGCAGTTCTTC.

The gene calls are TRBV28 and TRBJ2-7, with a tentative D call TRBD2 (5 bases). CDR1 is MDHEN, CDR2 SYDVKM, per germline. Trimming removed 7 bases from V and 2 bases from J, with 18 bases in between. CDR3 length equals 15 residues. In nucleotides, the CDR3 is TGTGCCAGCACCCGGGGTGGTAGCGAGCCCTACGAGCAGTACTTC. Its protein product is CASTRGGSEPYEQYF. Variable domain in full (rest from reference TRBV28 and TRBJ2-7): DVKVTQSSRYLVKRTGEKVFLECVQDMDHENMFWYRQDPGLGLRLIYFSYDVKMKEKGDIPEGYSVSREKKERFSLILESASTNQTSMYLCASTRGGSEPYEQYFGPGTRLTVT.

The chain is built from TRBV10-3 and TRBJ1-1, with D possibly matching TRBD1 (5 bases). The CDR3 is made up of 14 amino acids. With 10 bases removed from V and 1 base from J, the gap between germline ends came to 16 bases. Germline lookup yields CDR1 ENHRY and CDR2 SYGVKD. Written as DNA, the CDR3 is TGTGCCACCGGTTTCGACAGAGCGAACACTGAAGCTTTCTTT. The encoded protein is CATGFDRANTEAFF.

This sequence joins TRBV5-6 and TRBJ2-2; 10 bases match TRBD2. The CDR3 is 14 residues long. The ends lost 4 bases at V and 5 bases at J; junction bases unmatched: 2. CDR1 and CDR2 (germline): SGHDT, YYEEEE. DNA for the CDR3: TGTGCCAGCAGCCAAGCGGGAGGGACCGGGGAGCTGTTTTTT. Translated, it gives CASSQAGGTGELFF.

This clone was recorded once. In nucleotides, the CDR3 is TGTGCCAGCAGATATACAGGGGTTGGCACAGATACGCAGTATTTT. It is translated as CASRYTGVGTDTQYF. The chain links TRBV5-5 to TRBJ2-3; 7 bases match TRBD1. The length of the CDR3 is 15 residues. Germline V gene data show CDR1 as SGHKS and CDR2 as YYEKEE (reference sequence). The J segment lost 1 base and the V segment lost 5 bases, leaving 7 bases of the junction unmatched.

In this sample, this clone turned up a few times. In nucleotides, the CDR3 is TGTGCCAGCCTATCACAGTCCTATAGCAATCAGCCCCAGCATTTT. This codes for CASLSQSYSNQPQHF. The chain links TRBV6-1 to TRBJ1-5; D is undetermined. Trimming stripped 8 bases from V and 0 bases from J, with 14 bases between. The CDR3 has 15 residues. Per germline, CDR1 MNHNS and CDR2 SASEGT.

V gene TRBV30 combines with J gene TRBJ2-2; maybe TRBD2 (7 bases). The CDR3 runs 15 residues. Trimming took off 5 bases at V and 4 bases at J, with 17 bases between the two ends. Germline V gene sequence: CDR1 GTSNPN, CDR2 SVGIG (reference sequence). The CDR3 nucleotides read TGTGCCTGGGGGGGGGCCCCAGGGAGCACCGGGGAGCTGTTTTTT. Protein product: CAWGGAPGSTGELFF.

For the CDR3, the DNA is TGTGCCAGCAATTCAGGGGCCACTGAAGCTTTCTTT. Translation: CASNSGATEAFF. V gene TRBV2 combines with J gene TRBJ1-1; tentatively, D is TRBD1 (6 bases). The V and J ends lost 7 bases and 4 bases respectively, with 10 bases between them. Germline V lookup: CDR1 SNHLY, CDR2 FYNNEI. The length of the CDR3 is 12 residues.

The chain is built from TRBV25-1 and TRBJ1-3, with 8 bases identical to TRBD1. CDR1 is MGHDK and CDR2 is SYGVNS in the germline V gene. The CDR3 contains 16 residues. The junction had 10 bases not matched to a gene; V was cut back by 4 bases and J by 5 bases. The CDR3 sequence is CASSVPTGVFRNTIYF. CDR3 coding DNA: TGTGCCAGCAGTGTCCCGACAGGGGTCTTCAGAAACACCATATATTTT. Variable domain in full (rest from reference TRBV25-1 and TRBJ1-3): EADIYQTPRYLVIGTGKKITLECSQTMGHDKMYWYQQDPGMELHLIHYSYGVNSTEKGDLSSESTVSRIRTEHFPLTLESARPSHTSQYLCASSVPTGVFRNTIYFGEGSWLTVV.

CDR3 DNA sequence: TGTGCCAGCAGTTCAGGGGGCGACTCACCCCTCCACTTT. Protein product: CASSSGGDSPLHF. The chain couples TRBV2 to TRBJ1-6; 8 bases match TRBD1. Trimming at V came to 5 bases and at J to 10 bases, leaving 4 bases not matched to a gene. The V gene's germline CDR1 is SNHLY and CDR2 FYNNEI. The CDR3 is made up of 13 amino acids. The full variable domain, completed using reference TRBV2 and TRBJ1-6, is EPEVTQTPSHQVTQMGQEVILRCVPISNHLYFYWYRQILGQKVEFLVSFYNNEISEKSEIFDDQFSVERPDGSNFTLKIRSTKLEDSAMYFCASSSGGDSPLHFGNGTRLTVT.

The rearrangement links TRBV11-2 to TRBJ1-4; D ambiguous. The CDR3 totals 15 residues. Germline CDR1 is SGHAT and CDR2 is FQNNGV. V was trimmed by 2 bases and J by 3 bases, leaving 10 bases between them. CDR3 protein: CASSLRPGANEKLFF. Here the CDR3 DNA reads TGTGCCAGCAGCTTAAGACCGGGTGCTAATGAAAAACTGTTTTTT. Filled out from reference TRBV11-2 and TRBJ1-4, the complete variable domain reads EAGVAQSPRYKIIEKRQSVAFWCNPISGHATLYWYQQILGQGPKLLIQFQNNGVVDDSQLPKDRFSAERLKGVDSTLKIQPAKLEDSAVYLCASSLRPGANEKLFFGSGTQLSVL.

The V call is TRBV6-5, the J call TRBJ1-1; D remains ambiguous. CDR3 length: 15 amino acids. Deletions cut 6 bases from V and 4 bases from J, with 18 bases between. The germline CDR1 and CDR2 sequences are MNHEY and SVGAGI. Here the CDR3 DNA reads TGTGCCAGCAGACGATCTAATGAGGGAATCACTGAAGCTTTCTTT. Translation gives CASRRSNEGITEAFF.

The J gene is TRBJ2-3, the V gene TRBV11-3; 7 bases line up with TRBD1. CDR3 length: 14 amino acids. CDR1 and CDR2 from the germline V gene are SGHNT and YENEEA. J lost 5 bases, V lost 5 bases, and 7 bases had no gene match. The CDR3 here is CASSLGGFGDTQYF. CDR3 nucleotide sequence: TGTGCCAGCAGCCTAGGGGGCTTCGGAGATACGCAGTATTTT.

The chain carries TRBV19 and TRBJ1-1; no clear D. V dropped 7 bases and J dropped 0 bases, with 12 bases sitting between them. This CDR3 is 14 amino acids long. Per germline, CDR1 LNHDA and CDR2 SQIVND (reference sequence). The CDR3 loop reads CASTISGVNTEAFF. CDR3 coding DNA: TGTGCCAGTACCATCAGCGGGGTGAACACTGAAGCTTTCTTT.

This clone showed up just a few times. As DNA, the CDR3 is TGTGCCAGCAGCGTAGAACTGGGCCCGAACACTGAAGCTTTCTTT. Its protein is CASSVELGPNTEAFF. The chain is built from TRBV9 and TRBJ1-1; D gene unclear. V dropped 0 bases and J dropped 1 base, with 10 bases sitting between them. Germline-derived CDR1 and CDR2 are SGDLS and YYNGEE. CDR3 length: 15 residues.

The table lists this clone with a count of one. This chain's CDR3 is CASSYGTDQAFF. The CDR3 nucleotides are TGTGCCAGCAGTTATGGGACAGATCAAGCTTTCTTT. V gene TRBV28 combines with J gene TRBJ1-1, with 7 bases lining up with TRBD1. The CDR3 length is 12 residues. Germline CDR1 is MDHEN and CDR2 is SYDVKM. Germline trimming cut 4 bases from V and 9 bases from J; bases unmatched to any gene: 5. The full variable domain, in which reference TRBV28 and TRBJ1-1 provide the parts outside the CDR3, is DVKVTQSSRYLVKRTGEKVFLECVQDMDHENMFWYRQDPGLGLRLIYFSYDVKMKEKGDIPEGYSVSREKKERFSLILESASTNQTSMYLCASSYGTDQAFFGQGTRLTVV.

The chain has TRBV9 and TRBJ2-1, with 7 bases identical to TRBD2. The CDR3 extends over 16 amino acids. Germline CDR1 is SGDLS and CDR2 is YYNGEE. Losses at the gene ends were 0 bases for V and 2 bases for J; bases not matched to a gene: 5. The CDR3 loop is CASSVGRGTTYNEQFF. CDR3 sequence (DNA): TGTGCCAGCAGCGTAGGGCGGGGGACTACCTACAATGAGCAGTTCTTC.

The rearrangement uses TRBV4-1 and TRBJ2-1, with 11 bases fitting TRBD2. The CDR3 is made up of 16 amino acids. Germline CDR1 reads MGHRA; CDR2 reads YSYEKL. The trim removed 0 bases at V and 6 bases at J, leaving 4 bases unmatched. The CDR3 sequence is CASSQEGSGGANEQFF. CDR3 DNA sequence: TGCGCCAGCAGCCAAGAGGGTAGCGGGGGGGCCAATGAGCAGTTCTTC.

This clone was seen once. The genes are TRBV15 and TRBJ2-5; 9 nucleotides line up with TRBD2. The CDR3 spans 15 residues. With V trimmed by 0 bases and J by 5 bases, 4 bases remained unmatched. From germline, CDR1 is LNHNV and CDR2 YYDKDF (reference sequence). CDR3 protein: CATSRERGGLETQYF. CDR3 DNA: TGTGCCACCAGCAGAGAGCGGGGGGGATTGGAGACCCAGTACTTC.

The CDR3 coding sequence is TGTGCCAGCATTAAACTCGGGAAGCGGGGGGGGAAAAACACAGATACGCAGTATTTT. It codes for CASIKLGKRGGKNTDTQYF. The J gene is TRBJ2-3, the V gene TRBV27, with 10 bases identical to TRBD2. The CDR3 is 19 amino acids. V was pared by 7 bases and J by 2 bases, with 18 bases of the junction left unmatched. Germline CDR1 reads MNHEY; CDR2 reads SMNVEV (reference sequence).

V and J are TRBV7-6 and TRBJ2-7; no definite D call. V lost 1 base, J lost 7 bases, and 8 bases lay in between. The V gene's germline CDR1 is SGHVS and CDR2 FNYEAQ. This CDR3 is built from 12 residues. The CDR3 coding sequence is TGTGCCAGCAGCTTAGGGATCGGGGAGCAGTACTTC. Translation gives CASSLGIGEQYF.

This clone has only a few counts. The chain couples TRBV27 to TRBJ1-4; D unclear. Trimming removed 6 bases at V and 0 bases at J, with 14 bases between. This CDR3 is 16 amino acids long. The V gene's germline CDR1 is MNHEY and CDR2 SMNVEV (reference sequence). The CDR3 reads CASRTVFTATNEKLFF. The CDR3 DNA follows: TGTGCCAGCAGAACAGTCTTTACAGCAACTAATGAAAAACTGTTTTTT.

This clone was counted a few times. A read error is the likely source, as a far larger clone sits one nucleotide away. Other DNA sequences of this sample code for an identical CDR3. The chain links TRBV9 to TRBJ2-6; perhaps TRBD2 as D (6 bases). The germline V gene encodes CDR1 SGDLS and CDR2 YYNGEE. Trimming took off 4 bases at V and 0 bases at J, with 11 bases between the two ends. This CDR3 comprises 16 residues. As DNA, the CDR3 is TGTGCCAGCAGCCCCTCGGAGGGCTCTGGGGCCAACGTCCTGACTTTC. It is translated as CASSPSEGSGANVLTF.